The rows below give T cell receptor beta chains drawn from one sample of a study of shared clonotypes between healthy human individuals. The assay was immunoSEQ multiplex PCR, and TCRdb's table has in-frame clones only and misses some. This table has about 2.3 million clones, around 90% appearing once. Sequences were obtained from naive CD4+ T cells from PBMCs. The origin of the receptors is a young man in good health. Some clones in this sample may be carry-over from other donors' samples. Each CDR3 is given with its conserved first and last residue. Each record gives: clone size, J gene, V gene, D gene, CDR3 DNA, CDR3 protein. The D gene is left open where the match is weak. Expanded clones get a size class; other rows say once, few or many, or leave the size out.

clone size: -
J gene: TRBJ2-3
V gene: TRBV2
D gene: -
CDR3 DNA: TGTGCCAGCAGTGAAGGGGTGTGGATGGATACGCAGTATTTT
CDR3 protein: CASSEGVWMDTQYF

clone size: -
J gene: TRBJ2-1
V gene: TRBV6-5
D gene: -
CDR3 DNA: TGTGCCAGCAGTTCGGGGCTTGTGGAGCAGTTCTTC
CDR3 protein: CASSSGLVEQFF

clone size: -
J gene: TRBJ2-7
V gene: TRBV7-8
D gene: TRBD1
CDR3 DNA: TGTGCCAGCAGCTTTGCCAGGGGGCTCAGGTACGAGCAGTACTTC
CDR3 protein: CASSFARGLRYEQYF

clone size: -
J gene: TRBJ1-4
V gene: TRBV19
D gene: -
CDR3 DNA: TGTGCCAGTAACAAAAGGACAGACAATGAAAAACTGTTTTTT
CDR3 protein: CASNKRTDNEKLFF

clone size: -
J gene: TRBJ1-5
V gene: TRBV19
D gene: -
CDR3 DNA: TGTGCCAGGCCACAGCTTCCGGGACTTAGCAATCAGCCCCAGCATTTT
CDR3 protein: CARPQLPGLSNQPQHF

clone size: -
J gene: TRBJ2-7
V gene: TRBV2
D gene: TRBD1
CDR3 DNA: TGTGCCAGCAGTGCCGAGACAGGGCCCTACGAGCAGTACTTC
CDR3 protein: CASSAETGPYEQYF

clone size: -
J gene: TRBJ2-2
V gene: TRBV21-1
D gene: -
CDR3 DNA: TGTGCCAGCAGCAAAGCGCTCGCTAGCGAAAGCACCGGGGAGCTGTTTTTT
CDR3 protein: CASSKALASESTGELFF

clone size: -
J gene: TRBJ2-5
V gene: TRBV15
D gene: TRBD1
CDR3 DNA: TGTGCCACCAGCAAAAGACAGGGATACGAGACCCAGTACTTC
CDR3 protein: CATSKRQGYETQYF

clone size: -
J gene: TRBJ1-5
V gene: TRBV4-3
D gene: -
CDR3 DNA: TGCGCCAGCAGCCAAGATAGGACCAACAATCAGCCCCAGCATTTT
CDR3 protein: CASSQDRTNNQPQHF

clone size: -
J gene: TRBJ2-5
V gene: TRBV5-1
D gene: -
CDR3 DNA: TGCGCCAGCAGCTTGAAAGTATCAGAGACCCAGTACTTC
CDR3 protein: CASSLKVSETQYF

clone size: few
J gene: TRBJ1-5
V gene: TRBV7-9
D gene: -
CDR3 DNA: TGTGCCAGCAGCTCTCGACAGTATCAGCCCCAGCATTTT
CDR3 protein: CASSSRQYQPQHF

clone size: -
J gene: TRBJ2-7
V gene: TRBV28
D gene: TRBD1
CDR3 DNA: TGTGCCAGCAGTTTACCGACGGGGACAGTAGGCGAGCAGTACTTC
CDR3 protein: CASSLPTGTVGEQYF

clone size: -
J gene: TRBJ2-7
V gene: TRBV28
D gene: -
CDR3 DNA: TGTGCCAGCAGTATCTCGAGCGGCAGGGTCTTAGGGTACGAGCAGTACTTC
CDR3 protein: CASSISSGRVLGYEQYF

clone size: -
J gene: TRBJ2-1
V gene: TRBV15
D gene: -
CDR3 DNA: TGTGCCACCAGCAGGGGCGGGACACTACCATACAATGAGCAGTTCTTC
CDR3 protein: CATSRGGTLPYNEQFF

clone size: -
J gene: TRBJ1-1
V gene: TRBV6-1
D gene: -
CDR3 DNA: TGTGCCAGCAGTGCAGAGAGGGACACTGAAGCTTTCTTT
CDR3 protein: CASSAERDTEAFF

clone size: -
J gene: TRBJ1-2
V gene: TRBV19
D gene: -
CDR3 DNA: TGTGCCAGTAGTGAGAAGGCCTATGGCTACACCTTC
CDR3 protein: CASSEKAYGYTF

clone size: -
J gene: TRBJ1-2
V gene: TRBV29-1
D gene: -
CDR3 DNA: TGCAGCGTTCCCCCTGGGGGGGCTTCCAACTATGGCTACACCTTC
CDR3 protein: CSVPPGGASNYGYTF

clone size: -
J gene: TRBJ2-2
V gene: TRBV7-9
D gene: -
CDR3 DNA: TGTGCCAGCAGCCCACGGACAGAAAACACCGGGGAGCTGTTTTTT
CDR3 protein: CASSPRTENTGELFF

clone size: -
J gene: TRBJ1-2
V gene: TRBV6-5
D gene: TRBD1
CDR3 DNA: TGTGCCAGCAGTAGGGACAGTAACTATGGCTACACCTTC
CDR3 protein: CASSRDSNYGYTF

clone size: -
J gene: TRBJ1-2
V gene: TRBV9
D gene: -
CDR3 DNA: TGTGCCAGCAGCTCCGGAAGGGGCTACACCTTC
CDR3 protein: CASSSGRGYTF

clone size: -
J gene: TRBJ2-1
V gene: TRBV2
D gene: TRBD2
CDR3 DNA: TGTGCCAGCGGCGGGAGGGGTTTACGTGAGCAGTTCTTC
CDR3 protein: CASGGRGLREQFF

clone size: -
J gene: TRBJ2-3
V gene: TRBV7-3
D gene: -
CDR3 DNA: TGTGCCAGCAGCTTAACGTTTGGAGGGGACGCCCCAGATACGCAGTATTTT
CDR3 protein: CASSLTFGGDAPDTQYF

clone size: -
J gene: TRBJ2-4
V gene: TRBV5-6
D gene: TRBD1
CDR3 DNA: TGTGCCAGCAGCAGGGGACAGGGCCCTCCCTCACTCGCCAAAAACATTCAGTACTTC
CDR3 protein: CASSRGQGPPSLAKNIQYF

clone size: -
J gene: TRBJ1-2
V gene: TRBV28
D gene: TRBD1
CDR3 DNA: TGTGCCCACGGGACAGGGGAGTATGGCTACACCTTC
CDR3 protein: CAHGTGEYGYTF

clone size: -
J gene: TRBJ1-1
V gene: TRBV7-9
D gene: -
CDR3 DNA: TGTGCCAGCAGCTTAGAGCGGGGATGGCCCTTGAACACTGAAGCTTTCTTT
CDR3 protein: CASSLERGWPLNTEAFF

clone size: -
J gene: TRBJ2-1
V gene: TRBV18
D gene: TRBD1
CDR3 DNA: TGTGCCAGCTCACCAGGCAGGGGGATCTACAATGAGCAGTTCTTC
CDR3 protein: CASSPGRGIYNEQFF

clone size: -
J gene: TRBJ1-2
V gene: TRBV5-5
D gene: -
CDR3 DNA: TGTGCCAGCAGCTTGGCGGGTTGGCAGAGCTATGGCTACACCTTC
CDR3 protein: CASSLAGWQSYGYTF

clone size: -
J gene: TRBJ2-7
V gene: TRBV7-2
D gene: TRBD2
CDR3 DNA: TGTGCCAGCAGCTTAGGGAGAGCGGGGAGGGAGCAGTACTTC
CDR3 protein: CASSLGRAGREQYF

clone size: -
J gene: TRBJ2-2
V gene: TRBV7-3
D gene: -
CDR3 DNA: TGTGCCAGCAGCAACCGGGAGCTAGGCGGGGAGCTGTTTTTT
CDR3 protein: CASSNRELGGELFF

clone size: -
J gene: TRBJ2-7
V gene: TRBV5-4
D gene: TRBD2
CDR3 DNA: TGTGCCAGCAGCCTAGGACTAGACTACGAGCAGTACTTC
CDR3 protein: CASSLGLDYEQYF

clone size: -
J gene: TRBJ2-5
V gene: TRBV7-9
D gene: -
CDR3 DNA: TGTGCCAGCAGCCCCAGAGCGGACACTCCGGGGACCCAGTACTTC
CDR3 protein: CASSPRADTPGTQYF

clone size: -
J gene: TRBJ1-5
V gene: TRBV6-5
D gene: -
CDR3 DNA: TGTGCCAGCAGACGGCTGGGTCAGCCCCAGCATTTT
CDR3 protein: CASRRLGQPQHF

clone size: -
J gene: TRBJ2-1
V gene: TRBV10-3
D gene: -
CDR3 DNA: TGTGCCATCAGGGGTGACGGGACCGCGTGGGATGAGCAGTTCTTC
CDR3 protein: CAIRGDGTAWDEQFF

clone size: -
J gene: TRBJ1-1
V gene: TRBV5-1
D gene: -
CDR3 DNA: TGCGCCAGCAGCCCAGGGACGAGCATGAACACTGAAGCTTTCTTT
CDR3 protein: CASSPGTSMNTEAFF

clone size: -
J gene: TRBJ1-1
V gene: TRBV5-4
D gene: -
CDR3 DNA: TGTGCCAGCAGCTTTAGGGGAGGGAACACTGAAGCTTTCTTT
CDR3 protein: CASSFRGGNTEAFF

clone size: -
J gene: TRBJ2-2
V gene: TRBV7-7
D gene: -
CDR3 DNA: TGTGCCAGCAGCTCGTGGGAGCTGTTTTTT
CDR3 protein: CASSSWELFF

clone size: -
J gene: TRBJ1-1
V gene: TRBV28
D gene: -
CDR3 DNA: TGTGCCAGCAGCCCGAAGACTGAAGCTTTCTTT
CDR3 protein: CASSPKTEAFF

clone size: -
J gene: TRBJ1-1
V gene: TRBV19
D gene: -
CDR3 DNA: TGTGCCAGTAGTACTGGCGGGGGGCGAGGCACTGAAGCTTTCTTT
CDR3 protein: CASSTGGGRGTEAFF

clone size: once
J gene: TRBJ1-5
V gene: TRBV18
D gene: -
CDR3 DNA: TGTGCCAGCTCACCAGCGGCGAAGAACAATCAGCCCCAGCATTTT
CDR3 protein: CASSPAAKNNQPQHF

clone size: -
J gene: TRBJ2-3
V gene: TRBV9
D gene: TRBD2
CDR3 DNA: TGTGCCAGCAGCGATCGTAGCGGGAGCACAGATACGCAGTATTTT
CDR3 protein: CASSDRSGSTDTQYF

clone size: -
J gene: TRBJ2-7
V gene: TRBV5-6
D gene: -
CDR3 DNA: TGTGCCAGCAGCTTGTGGTCTAGCCGACTAACCTACGAGCAGTACTTC
CDR3 protein: CASSLWSSRLTYEQYF

clone size: -
J gene: TRBJ2-3
V gene: TRBV21-1
D gene: -
CDR3 DNA: TGTGCCAGCAGCAAAGGGGCAGATACGCAGTATTTT
CDR3 protein: CASSKGADTQYF

clone size: -
J gene: TRBJ2-7
V gene: TRBV6-5
D gene: -
CDR3 DNA: TGTGCCAGCATCTCCCTTGGAGGGGCCGCAGGCGAGCAGTACTTC
CDR3 protein: CASISLGGAAGEQYF

clone size: -
J gene: TRBJ2-7
V gene: TRBV9
D gene: -
CDR3 DNA: TGTGCCAGCAGCCCTAGATTGGAATACGAGCAGTACTTC
CDR3 protein: CASSPRLEYEQYF

clone size: -
J gene: TRBJ2-5
V gene: TRBV19
D gene: -
CDR3 DNA: TGTGCCAGTAGTATCTTGGGAGGTAACCAAGAGACCCAGTACTTC
CDR3 protein: CASSILGGNQETQYF

clone size: -
J gene: TRBJ2-7
V gene: TRBV5-1
D gene: TRBD1
CDR3 DNA: TGCGCCAGCAGCCAGGACCCGACAGGGGCCTCCTACGAGCAGTACTTC
CDR3 protein: CASSQDPTGASYEQYF

clone size: -
J gene: TRBJ1-1
V gene: TRBV4-2
D gene: -
CDR3 DNA: TGTGCCAGCAGCCAAGAGGGGAATCTGAACACTGAAGCTTTCTTT
CDR3 protein: CASSQEGNLNTEAFF

clone size: -
J gene: TRBJ2-5
V gene: TRBV2
D gene: TRBD1
CDR3 DNA: TGTGCCAGTGCGACAGGGCCCGAAGAGACCCAGTACTTC
CDR3 protein: CASATGPEETQYF

clone size: few
J gene: TRBJ1-2
V gene: TRBV18
D gene: TRBD1
CDR3 DNA: TGTGCCAGCTCACAAGCCGACAGGGGGCAAGGATACACCTTC
CDR3 protein: CASSQADRGQGYTF

clone size: -
J gene: TRBJ2-2
V gene: TRBV7-2
D gene: TRBD1
CDR3 DNA: TGTGCCAGCAGCCCAGGGGGTGGGCTTCCCTTGGCTAGGGTCGGGGAGCTGTTTTTT
CDR3 protein: CASSPGGGLPLARVGELFF

clone size: -
J gene: TRBJ1-5
V gene: TRBV7-2
D gene: -
CDR3 DNA: TGTGCCAGCAGCTTAGTCAGTTATAGCAATCAGCCCCAGCATTTT
CDR3 protein: CASSLVSYSNQPQHF

clone size: -
J gene: TRBJ2-1
V gene: TRBV7-9
D gene: TRBD2
CDR3 DNA: TGTGCCAGCAGCTTCGGGGTGACTAGCGGGGACAATGAGCAGTTCTTC
CDR3 protein: CASSFGVTSGDNEQFF

clone size: -
J gene: TRBJ2-3
V gene: TRBV5-1
D gene: -
CDR3 DNA: TGCGCCAGCAGCTTGTCGGCTCGCCTTCACACAGATACGCAGTATTTT
CDR3 protein: CASSLSARLHTDTQYF

clone size: once
J gene: TRBJ1-4
V gene: TRBV28
D gene: TRBD1
CDR3 DNA: TGTGCCAGCAGACGTCCCTCAACCGGGACAGGGGAGGGTAGTGAAAAACTGTTTTTT
CDR3 protein: CASRRPSTGTGEGSEKLFF